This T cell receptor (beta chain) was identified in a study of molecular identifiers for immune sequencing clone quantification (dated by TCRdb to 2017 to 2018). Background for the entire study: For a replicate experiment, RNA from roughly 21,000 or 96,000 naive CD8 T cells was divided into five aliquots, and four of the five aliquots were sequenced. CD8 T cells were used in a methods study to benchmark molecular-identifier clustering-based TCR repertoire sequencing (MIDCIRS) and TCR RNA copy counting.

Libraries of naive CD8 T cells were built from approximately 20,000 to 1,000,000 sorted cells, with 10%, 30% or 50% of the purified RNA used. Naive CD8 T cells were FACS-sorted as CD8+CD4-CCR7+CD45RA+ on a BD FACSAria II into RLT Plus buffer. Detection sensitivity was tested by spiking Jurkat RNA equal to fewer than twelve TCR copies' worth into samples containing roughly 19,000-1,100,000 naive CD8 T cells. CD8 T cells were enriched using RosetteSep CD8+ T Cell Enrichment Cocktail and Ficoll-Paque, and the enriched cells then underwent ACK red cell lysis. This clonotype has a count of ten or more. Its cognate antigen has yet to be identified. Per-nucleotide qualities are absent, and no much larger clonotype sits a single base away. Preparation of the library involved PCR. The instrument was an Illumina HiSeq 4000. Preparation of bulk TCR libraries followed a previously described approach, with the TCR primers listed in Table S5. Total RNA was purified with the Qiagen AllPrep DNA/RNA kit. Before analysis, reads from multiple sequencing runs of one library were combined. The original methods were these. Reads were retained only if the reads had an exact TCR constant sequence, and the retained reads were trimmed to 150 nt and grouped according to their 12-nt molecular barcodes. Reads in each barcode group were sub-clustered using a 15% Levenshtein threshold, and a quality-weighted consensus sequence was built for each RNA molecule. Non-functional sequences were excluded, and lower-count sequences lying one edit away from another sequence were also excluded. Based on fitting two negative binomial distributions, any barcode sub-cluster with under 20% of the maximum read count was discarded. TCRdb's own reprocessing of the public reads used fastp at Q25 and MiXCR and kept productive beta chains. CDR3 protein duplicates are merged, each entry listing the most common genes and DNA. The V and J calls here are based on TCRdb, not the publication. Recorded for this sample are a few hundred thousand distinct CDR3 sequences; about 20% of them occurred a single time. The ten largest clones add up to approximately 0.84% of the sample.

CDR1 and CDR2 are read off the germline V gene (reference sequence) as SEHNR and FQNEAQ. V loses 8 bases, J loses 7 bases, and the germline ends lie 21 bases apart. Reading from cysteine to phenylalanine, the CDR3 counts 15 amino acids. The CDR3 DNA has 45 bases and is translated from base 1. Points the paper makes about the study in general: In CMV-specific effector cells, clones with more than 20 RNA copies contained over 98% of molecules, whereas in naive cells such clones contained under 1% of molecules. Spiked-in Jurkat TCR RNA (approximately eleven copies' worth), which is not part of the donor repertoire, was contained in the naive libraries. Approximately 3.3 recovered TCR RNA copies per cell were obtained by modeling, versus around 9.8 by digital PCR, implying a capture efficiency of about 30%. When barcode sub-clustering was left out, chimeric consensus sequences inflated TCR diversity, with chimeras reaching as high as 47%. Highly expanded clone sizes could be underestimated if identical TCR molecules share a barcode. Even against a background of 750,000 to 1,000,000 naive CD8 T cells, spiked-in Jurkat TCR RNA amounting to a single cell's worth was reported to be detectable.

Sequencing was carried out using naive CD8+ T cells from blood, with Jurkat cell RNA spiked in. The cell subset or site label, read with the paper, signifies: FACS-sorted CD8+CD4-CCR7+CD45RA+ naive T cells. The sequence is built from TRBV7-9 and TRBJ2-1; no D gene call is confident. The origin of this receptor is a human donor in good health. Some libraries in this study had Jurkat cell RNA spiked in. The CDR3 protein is CASQNKHHVGNEQFF. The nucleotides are TGTGCCAGCCAGAACAAACATCACGTTGGAAATGAGCAGTTCTTC.